Included here is one T cell receptor beta chain sequence, with context. Its matching antigen is unknown. The source of the sample is a study of Ad26.COV2.S vaccination and SARS-CoV-2 variants. General study findings and limits: Vaccine and placebo recipients had comparable breadth of non-spike TCRs. Analyses of TCR breadth and depth may have underestimated total T cell responses.

Repertoires were generated with immunoSEQ multiplex PCR, while TCRdb's copy carries only in-frame clones and drops some. Of roughly 350,000 clones listed, about nine tenths are singletons. Treatment here: 15 to 20 received Ad26.COV2.S at low or high dose, single or two shots; 5 received placebo; per-sample allocation not given. It was on day 63 after the first vaccine or placebo injection that samples were taken. The donor was a Boston adult aged 18-55 years. The CDR3 runs 15 residues. V lost 6 bases and J lost 2, with 16 bases in between. Germline-derived CDR1 and CDR2 are SGHTA and FQGNSA. The receptor comes from a person aged 18-65 years who received the Ad26.COV2.S COVID-19 vaccine or a placebo. The sequencing here drew on peripheral blood, taken in a trial of Ad26.COV2.S vaccine versus placebo. The J gene is TRBJ1-2, the V gene TRBV7-2; tentative D call: TRBD1 (5 bases). The CDR3 spells CASSRGQGWNYGYTF. For the CDR3, the DNA is TGTGCCAGCAGTCGGGGTCAGGGTTGGAACTATGGCTACACCTTC. Complete variable domain (other parts from reference TRBV7-2 and TRBJ1-2): GAGVSQSPSNKVTEKGKDVELRCDPISGHTALYWYRQSLGQGLEFLIYFQGNSAPDKSGLPSDRFSAERTGGSVSTLTIQRTQQEDSAVYLCASSRGQGWNYGYTFGSGTRLTVV.